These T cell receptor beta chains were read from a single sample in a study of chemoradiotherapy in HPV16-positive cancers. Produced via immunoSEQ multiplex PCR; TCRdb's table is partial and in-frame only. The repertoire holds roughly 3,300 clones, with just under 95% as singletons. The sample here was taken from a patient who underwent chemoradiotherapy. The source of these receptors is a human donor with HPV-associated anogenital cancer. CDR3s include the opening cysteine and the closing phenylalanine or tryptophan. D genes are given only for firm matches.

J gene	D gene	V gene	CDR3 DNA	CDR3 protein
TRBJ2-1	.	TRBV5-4	TGTGCCAGCAGCTCGTCGGATGGCATAAGCTCCTACAATGAGCAGTTCTTC	CASSSSDGISSYNEQFF
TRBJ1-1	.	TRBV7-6	TGTGCCAGCAGCTTAGTTTCAGGGACGGAGAACACTGAAGCTTTCTTT	CASSLVSGTENTEAFF
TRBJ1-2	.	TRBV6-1	TGTGCCAGCAGTACAGGCTCTAACTATGGCTACACCTTC	CASSTGSNYGYTF
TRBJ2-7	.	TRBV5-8	TGTGCCAGCAGCTGGGGCAGGGTTGGGTACGAGCAGTACTTC	CASSWGRVGYEQYF
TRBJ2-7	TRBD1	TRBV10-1	TGCGCCAGCAGTGAGTACCCGGGACAGACAGGATCCGGCCACGAGCAGTACTTC	CASSEYPGQTGSGHEQYF
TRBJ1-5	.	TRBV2	TGTGCCAGCAGTGAGGGGGGGGTCTACAATCAGCCCCAGCATTTT	CASSEGGVYNQPQHF
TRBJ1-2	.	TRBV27	TGTGCCAGCAGTTTAGCCGGGAACTATGGCTACACCTTC	CASSLAGNYGYTF
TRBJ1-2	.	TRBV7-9	TGTGCCAGCAGCCAAACAGGCGCCTTTCTCTATGGCTACACCTTC	CASSQTGAFLYGYTF
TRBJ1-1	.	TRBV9	TGTGCCAGCAGCGTAGCGTCGGTGAACACTGAAGCTTTCTTT	CASSVASVNTEAFF
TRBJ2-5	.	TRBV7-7	TGTGCCAGCAGCCCATTTAGCGCAACTGGGGAGACCCAGTACTTC	CASSPFSATGETQYF
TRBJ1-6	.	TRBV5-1	TGCGCCAGCAGCTTGGGCGGAGATCGGTCACCCCTCCACTTT	CASSLGGDRSPLHF
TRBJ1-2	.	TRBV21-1	TGTGCCAGCCCGCAAGGGGATTTCTATGGCTACACCTTC	CASPQGDFYGYTF
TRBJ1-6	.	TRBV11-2	TGTGCCAGCAGCTTAGAGGGAGGGGATTCACCCCTCCACTTT	CASSLEGGDSPLHF
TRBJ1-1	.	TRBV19	TGTGCCAGTTCCCTGCTGAACACTGAAGCTTTCTTT	CASSLLNTEAFF
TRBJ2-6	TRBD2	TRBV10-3	TGTGCCATCAGGCCTCTAGCGGCCAGCTCTGGGGCCAACGTCCTGACTTTC	CAIRPLAASSGANVLTF
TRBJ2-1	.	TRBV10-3	TGTGCCATCTTGAAGGGGAACAATGAGCAGTTCTTC	CAILKGNNEQFF
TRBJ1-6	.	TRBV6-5	TGTGCCAGCAGTTCCGGGTCGTCCGGGGGTTCACCCCTCCACTTT	CASSSGSSGGSPLHF
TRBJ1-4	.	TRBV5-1	TGCGCCAGCAGCTTGCCCCAGGGCGGAAAACTGTTTTTT	CASSLPQGGKLFF
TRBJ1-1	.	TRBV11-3	TGTGCCAGCAGCTTAGAGATGGACACTGAAGCTTTCTTT	CASSLEMDTEAFF
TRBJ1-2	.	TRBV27	TGTGCCAGCAGGGGCCTCGGTTCTGGCTACACCTTC	CASRGLGSGYTF
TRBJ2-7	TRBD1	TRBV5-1	TGCGCCAGCAGCTCCTTTGGTCCTCGGACAGGGAGCTCCTACGAGCAGTACTTC	CASSSFGPRTGSSYEQYF
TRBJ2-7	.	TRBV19	TGTGCCAGTAGCAATACAGGTATTACCTACGAGCAGTACTTC	CASSNTGITYEQYF
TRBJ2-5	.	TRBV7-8	TGTGCCAGCAGCTTGTCTCAACTTGCAGAGACCCAGTACTTC	CASSLSQLAETQYF
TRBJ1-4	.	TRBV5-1	TGCGCCAGCAGCTTCGACGAGACACGGGGTGAAAAACTGTTTTTT	CASSFDETRGEKLFF
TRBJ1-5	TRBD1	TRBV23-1	TGCGCCAGCAGTCAATCTCGGGACAGGGAGGGCAATCAGCCCCAGCATTTT	CASSQSRDREGNQPQHF
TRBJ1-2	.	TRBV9	TGTGCCAGCAGCAATCCTCCCTATGGCTACACCTTC	CASSNPPYGYTF
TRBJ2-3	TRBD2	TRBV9	TGTGCCAGCAGCGTAGGTTTGGCGGGGGGCACAGATACGCAGTATTTT	CASSVGLAGGTDTQYF